These 12 T cell receptor beta chains originate from one sample sequenced in a study of shared clonotypes between healthy human individuals. Sequenced by immunoSEQ multiplex PCR; TCRdb stores in-frame clones only, minus some. The sample has more than 1 million clones; about four fifths are singletons. Sequencing was performed on memory CD4+ T cells from PBMCs. Noted subset: CD45RA-negative fraction. The receptors shown here come from a young man in good health. Some clones in this sample may be carry-over from other donors' samples.

The V gene is TRBV4-1, the J gene TRBJ2-1; D possibly corresponds to TRBD2 (5 bases). Between the trimmed V and J ends, which lost 1 base and 1 base, there was a span of 8 bases. Germline V gene sequence: CDR1 MGHRA, CDR2 YSYEKL. This CDR3 spans 15 amino acids. The CDR3: CASSQAGRSYNEQFF. The CDR3 DNA reads TGCGCCAGCAGCCAAGCGGGAAGGTCCTACAATGAGCAGTTCTTC.

The chain couples TRBV6-1 to TRBJ1-1; D uncertain. The germline V gene has CDR1 MNHNS and CDR2 SASEGT. The CDR3 sequence is 14 residues long. V was cut by 4 bases and J by 6 bases, with 15 bases left in between. The CDR3 DNA is TGTGCCAGCAGTGGAACCCTTACACGGGCTGAAGCTTTCTTT. It codes for CASSGTLTRAEAFF.

CDR3 amino acids: CASSGLAGGLLNTQYF. The CDR3 coding sequence is TGCGCCAGCAGCGGGCTAGCGGGAGGGCTGCTAAATACGCAGTATTTT. This chain connects TRBV5-1 to TRBJ2-3; TRBD2 matches at 12 bases. From germline, CDR1 is SGHRS and CDR2 YFSETQ. Trimming removed 4 bases from V and 7 bases from J; junction bases left unmatched: 10. There are 16 residues in the CDR3.

The chain carries TRBV5-1 and TRBJ2-3; TRBD2 matches at 8 bases. CDR1 is SGHRS and CDR2 is YFSETQ in the germline V gene. The CDR3 spans 15 residues. The V gene end was trimmed by 3 bases and the J gene end by 1 base; junction bases not matched to a gene: 4. The CDR3 DNA follows: TGCGCCAGCAGCTCTAGCGGGTTCCGCACAGATACGCAGTATTTT. It specifies CASSSSGFRTDTQYF.

This clone showed up just a few times. The chain employs TRBV5-1 and TRBJ2-1; D is ambiguous. The CDR3 is 12 amino acids. The germline CDR1 and CDR2 sequences are SGHRS and YFSETQ. Trimming stripped 0 bases from V and 10 bases from J, with 8 bases between. The CDR3 DNA reads TGCGCCAGCAGCTTGGCCGTGGGGGAGCAGTTCTTC. Translation: CASSLAVGEQFF.

The chain employs TRBV28 and TRBJ2-4, with 13 positions matching TRBD2. The V gene end was trimmed by 1 base and the J gene end by 4 bases; junction bases not matched to a gene: 7. The CDR3 totals 18 residues. Germline values: CDR1 MDHEN, CDR2 SYDVKM. The CDR3 loop is CASSLSRGLAGRKNIQYF. Here the CDR3 DNA reads TGTGCCAGCAGTTTATCGAGGGGACTAGCGGGACGAAAAAACATTCAGTACTTC.

The chain is built from TRBV28 and TRBJ1-1, with D unclear. V was clipped by 2 bases and J by 1 base, with 5 bases between them. This CDR3 comprises 13 residues. CDR1 and CDR2 from the germline V gene are MDHEN and SYDVKM. The CDR3 here is CASSLVRNTEAFF. The CDR3 coding sequence is TGTGCCAGCAGTTTAGTAAGGAACACTGAAGCTTTCTTT.

This clone was detected only once. The CDR3 coding sequence is TGTGCCATCAGTGCCTCCGGGACTAGCGGGTCCGGCATCTACAATGAGCAGTTCTTC. This encodes CAISASGTSGSGIYNEQFF. This chain uses TRBV10-3 with TRBJ2-1; 12 bases line up with TRBD2. The trim removed 4 bases at V and 3 bases at J, leaving 13 bases unmatched. The CDR3 has 19 residues. Germline loops: CDR1 ENHRY, CDR2 SYGVKD.

The chain has TRBV5-1 and TRBJ2-1; TRBD2 aligns across 14 bases. Germline trimming cut 3 bases from V and 3 bases from J; bases unmatched to any gene: 5. This CDR3 comprises 17 residues. In germline, CDR1 is SGHRS, CDR2 YFSETQ. Written as DNA, the CDR3 is TGCGCCAGCAGCTCGGGACTAGCGGGAGTATTCTACAATGAGCAGTTCTTC. This codes for CASSSGLAGVFYNEQFF.

This clone was seen once. V is TRBV6-1 and J is TRBJ2-5; 9 nucleotides agree with TRBD1. With 7 bases clipped from V and 7 bases from J, the junction kept 7 bases outside the gene matches. The CDR3 has 13 amino acids. Germline V gene sequence: CDR1 MNHNS, CDR2 SASEGT. The CDR3 nucleotides are TGTGCCAGCACTCCGGGACAGGGAGGGACCCAGTACTTC. Its protein is CASTPGQGGTQYF.

The V call is TRBV7-2, the J call TRBJ2-7; D unresolved. The CDR3 is 12 amino acids. Trimming stripped 5 bases from V and 6 bases from J, with 11 bases between. The germline V gene encodes CDR1 SGHTA and CDR2 FQGNSA. As DNA, the CDR3 is TGTGCCAGCAGCCCCCGGGCTGGCGAGCAGTACTTC. This gives the protein CASSPRAGEQYF.

The chain employs TRBV5-1 and TRBJ2-3; TRBD1 aligns across 7 bases. Germline trimming cut 0 bases from V and 4 bases from J; bases unmatched to any gene: 2. This CDR3 has 14 amino acids. Germline V lookup: CDR1 SGHRS, CDR2 YFSETQ. The CDR3, as DNA: TGCGCCAGCAGCTTGGGAAGGGGGCCAGATACGCAGTATTTT. The encoded protein is CASSLGRGPDTQYF.